The 29 T cell receptor beta chains given below trace back to one sample, sequenced in a study of monozygotic twins with inflammatory bowel disease. TCRdb re-called the 5' RACE reads and catalogs CDR3 proteins one per entry, DNA excluded. The listing records over 110,000 distinct CDR3 sequences. Sequencing was carried out using blood. Source of these receptors: a human donor with ulcerative colitis or Crohn's disease, or a healthy co-twin of an affected twin (not recorded which).

The rearrangement links TRBV5-5 to TRBJ1-1. Germline V gene lookup returns CDR1 SGHKS and CDR2 YYEKEE (reference sequence). CDR3 length: 11 amino acids. Here the CDR3 reads CTSSLATGAFF.

This chain connects TRBV28 to TRBJ2-7; TCRdb proposes TRBD1, but this gene call is untestable without DNA. CDR3 length: 13 amino acids. Germline V gives CDR1 MDHEN, CDR2 SYDVKM. This chain's CDR3 is CASSPSYRGQQYF.

The CDR3 region is CSAQNYGLAGNYNEQFF. V is TRBV20-1 and J is TRBJ2-1; the D gene TCRdb calls, TRBD2, cannot be checked with no DNA. This CDR3 is 17 amino acids long. The germline V gene encodes CDR1 DFQATT and CDR2 SNEGSKA (reference sequence).

The chain uses TRBV5-5 and TRBJ1-1; checking the TCRdb D call of TRBD1 is not possible without DNA. CDR1 is SGHKS and CDR2 is YYEKEE in the germline V gene (reference sequence). This CDR3 comprises 14 residues. CDR3 in amino acids: CASSRQGLGTEAFF.

V is TRBV5-6 and J is TRBJ2-5. The CDR3 has 16 residues. Germline CDR1 and CDR2: SGHDT and YYEEEE. The CDR3 loop reads CASSLALGSHQETQYF.

J is TRBJ2-4 and V is TRBV7-6; the TRBD1 assignment by TCRdb is unverifiable without DNA. The CDR3 loop spans 16 amino acids. From germline, CDR1 is SGHVS and CDR2 FNYEAQ. CDR3 residues: CASSPRPNQGKNIQYF.

The V and J genes are TRBV3-1 and TRBJ2-7; no DNA is available, so the TRBD2 call from TCRdb remains unchecked. The CDR3 consists of 15 residues. Germline CDR1 reads LGHDT; CDR2 reads YNNKEL (reference sequence). CDR3 region: CASSQGLAGDYEQYF.

The rearrangement links TRBV4-2 to TRBJ2-2; the D gene TCRdb calls, TRBD1, cannot be checked with no DNA. Germline CDR1 and CDR2: LGHNA and YNFKEQ. This CDR3 region has 18 residues. CDR3: CASSQAPLGQTNTGELFF.

The V gene is TRBV5-6, the J gene TRBJ2-3; TCRdb's D gene call, TRBD1, goes unchecked for lack of DNA. The CDR3 extends over 14 amino acids. Germline CDR1 and CDR2: SGHDT and YYEEEE. The CDR3 protein is CASSLASGGITQYF.

The chain is built from TRBV7-9 and TRBJ1-6; TCRdb's D call, TRBD1, is unchecked because there is no DNA. This CDR3 comprises 14 residues. CDR1 and CDR2 from the germline V gene are SEHNR and FQNEAQ (reference sequence). Here the CDR3 reads CASGPRTGNSPLHF.

The rearrangement links TRBV5-1 to TRBJ2-5; with no DNA, the TCRdb D assignment of TRBD1 cannot be verified. Germline values: CDR1 SGHRS, CDR2 YFSETQ. CDR3 length: 14 residues. CDR3 in amino acids: CASSLEGQGGTQYF.

The J gene is TRBJ2-7, the V gene TRBV13. The CDR3 has 13 amino acids. CDR1 and CDR2 (germline): PRHDT, FYEKMQ (reference sequence). The CDR3 loop reads CASSLGGFYEQYF.

This sequence joins TRBV20-1 and TRBJ1-5; TCRdb proposes TRBD1, but this gene call is untestable without DNA. The germline gives CDR1 DFQATT, CDR2 SNEGSKA (reference sequence). The CDR3 runs 17 residues. CDR3 sequence: CSARDSPGGYSNQPQHF.

The genes are TRBV27 and TRBJ1-1; the D call of TRBD1 rests on TCRdb alone, since no DNA is present to check it. Germline CDR1 MNHEY, CDR2 SMNVEV (reference sequence). The CDR3 loop spans 12 amino acids. The chain's CDR3 is CASRGQGFEAFF.

The gene calls are TRBV6-1 and TRBJ2-1; checking the TCRdb D call of TRBD2 is not possible without DNA. In germline, CDR1 is MNHNS, CDR2 SASEGT. This CDR3 has 15 amino acids. CDR3 in amino acids: CASSELLAGPNEQFF.

The V gene is TRBV12-3 or TRBV12-4, the J gene TRBJ2-1. The CDR3 spans 13 residues. The CDR3 sequence is CASSNGPYNEQFF.

This chain connects TRBV5-1 to TRBJ2-7; TCRdb outputs TRBD2, but without DNA this stays unchecked. Germline V lookup: CDR1 SGHRS, CDR2 YFSETQ. The CDR3 runs to 17 residues. The CDR3 protein is CASSLFIPGLAGVEQYF.

This chain uses TRBV5-4 with TRBJ2-7; without DNA, the TCRdb call of TRBD1 cannot be checked. The CDR3 sequence is 15 residues long. Looked up from germline, CDR1 is SGHNT and CDR2 is YYREEE (reference sequence). The CDR3 spells CASSLATGAFGEQYF.

The chain couples TRBV7-2 to TRBJ1-4; no DNA is available, so the TRBD1 call from TCRdb remains unchecked. CDR3 length equals 13 residues. CDR1 SGHTA and CDR2 FQGNSA come from the germline V gene. CDR3 region: CASSRGTEEKLFF.

The chain joins TRBV20-1 to TRBJ1-2; TCRdb calls TRBD1, which cannot be checked without DNA. This CDR3 contains 14 residues. The germline gives CDR1 DFQATT, CDR2 SNEGSKA (reference sequence). The CDR3 here is CSASTGTGHYGYTF.

V and J are TRBV20-1 and TRBJ2-7; TCRdb outputs TRBD1, but without DNA this stays unchecked. Germline-derived CDR1 and CDR2 are DFQATT and SNEGSKA (reference sequence). This CDR3 contains 13 residues. The CDR3 sequence is CSGEQGGNYEQYF.

The V call is TRBV7-6, the J call TRBJ2-5; TCRdb picks TRBD1, but there is no DNA to check that call. This CDR3 has 12 residues. The germline gives CDR1 SGHVS, CDR2 FNYEAQ. CDR3 protein: CASSPQALGQYF.

The chain recombines TRBV12-3 or TRBV12-4 with TRBJ1-5; lacking DNA, the TRBD1 call made by TCRdb goes unchecked. The CDR3 totals 17 residues. CDR3 sequence reads: CASRVSGAGGVNQPQHF.

The CDR3: CASSLDLAGAMNTGELFF. This sequence joins TRBV11-2 and TRBJ2-2; the D gene TCRdb calls, TRBD1, cannot be checked with no DNA. Per the germline V gene, CDR1 is SGHAT and CDR2 is FQNNGV. The CDR3 loop spans 18 amino acids.

J is TRBJ1-4 and V is TRBV20-1. Germline CDR1 and CDR2: DFQATT and SNEGSKA (reference sequence). CDR3 length equals 14 residues. The CDR3 is CSAEEDKTGEKLFF.

The J gene is TRBJ2-1, the V gene TRBV30; checking the TCRdb D call of TRBD2 is not possible without DNA. CDR1 GTSNPN and CDR2 SVGIG come from the germline V gene (reference sequence). CDR3 length: 15 amino acids. Here the CDR3 reads CAWSSPSGGLNEQFF. Based on the CDR3 plus reference TRBV30 and TRBJ2-1, the full variable domain is SQTIHQWPATLVQPVGSPLSLECTVEGTSNPNLYWYRQAAGRGLQLLFYSVGIGQISSEVPQNLSASRPQDRQFILSSKKLLLSDSGFYLCAWSSPSGGLNEQFFGPGTRLTVL.

V usage is TRBV29-1 and J usage is TRBJ1-2; lacking DNA, the TRBD1 call made by TCRdb goes unchecked. The germline V gene encodes CDR1 SQVTM and CDR2 ANQGSEA. The CDR3 consists of 16 residues. CDR3 protein: CSVEGGRGVSHYGYTF. The variable domain in full, completed from reference TRBV29-1 and TRBJ1-2, reads SAVISQKPSRDICQRGTSLTIQCQVDSQVTMMFWYRQQPGQSLTLIATANQGSEATYESGFVIDKFPISRPNLTFSTLTVSNMSPEDSSIYLCSVEGGRGVSHYGYTFGSGTRLTVV.

This chain links TRBV20-1 with TRBJ2-7; TCRdb's assignment of TRBD1 cannot be checked, as there is no DNA. Germline assignment: CDR1 DFQATT and CDR2 SNEGSKA (reference sequence). The CDR3 sequence is 15 residues long. CDR3 sequence reads: CSAPPLTQLSYEQYF.

This chain uses TRBV29-1 with TRBJ2-2; checking the TCRdb D call of TRBD2 is not possible without DNA. Germline lookup yields CDR1 SQVTM and CDR2 ANQGSEA. The CDR3 runs 14 residues. The CDR3 region is CSVGAGGPTGELFF.